Listed here are 26 T cell receptor beta chains from one sample, sequenced in a study of T cells after yellow fever vaccination. TCRdb itself ran the 5' RACE reads through MiXCR, one entry per CDR3 protein. The table shows 200,000 to 250,000 distinct CDR3 sequences, with approximately 3.3% occurring only once. The specimen was CD4+ T cells sorted from PBMCs, collected 10 days after the yellow fever booster vaccination. Receptor source: a man aged 18 to 30 who received the YFV17D yellow fever vaccine.

This clonotype came up a few times. This sequence joins TRBV7-3 and TRBJ2-3; tentative D call: TRBD2 (7 bases). V lost 5 bases to trimming and J lost 7 bases, with 19 bases between them. The CDR3 sequence is 15 residues long. Looked up from germline, CDR1 is SGHTA and CDR2 is FQGTGA. DNA of the CDR3: TGTGCCAGCAGCCGAGGGGGGGCCAATACTTATACGCAGTATTTT. The encoded protein is CASSRGGANTYTQYF.

This clonotype was detected a few times. The J gene is TRBJ1-1, the V gene TRBV10-3; the D gene is possibly TRBD1 (5 bases). The CDR3 runs to 16 residues. With 8 bases removed from V and 2 bases from J, the gap between germline ends came to 21 bases. CDR1 and CDR2 from the germline V gene are ENHRY and SYGVKD. CDR3 DNA: TGTGCCATCGGGGTTAGCCAGGGAGTGGGAAACACTGAAGCTTTCTTT. This codes for CAIGVSQGVGNTEAFF.

Ten or more counts support this clonotype. A read error may be the cause here, since a much bigger clone is one base away. The CDR3 nucleotides read TGTGCCAGCAGTCCACAGGGGAGTCAGCCCCAGCATTTT. Protein product: CASSPQGSQPQHF. V is TRBV7-2 and J is TRBJ1-5; 7 bases match TRBD1. CDR3 length equals 13 residues. The germline V gene encodes CDR1 SGHTA and CDR2 FQGNSA. V shed 6 bases and J 6 bases; nucleotides not matched to a gene: 5.

This chain connects TRBV4-3 to TRBJ2-3; D unclear. The ends were cut back, 0 bases at V and 3 bases at J, with 7 bases in the middle. Germline CDR1 reads LGHNA; CDR2 reads YSLEER. The CDR3 consists of 14 residues. The CDR3 sequence is CASSQDGNTDTQYF. The CDR3 DNA follows: TGCGCCAGCAGCCAAGATGGGAATACAGATACGCAGTATTTT.

A note on this clonotype: Given a much more abundant clone one base away, this may be a read error. The conserved phenylalanine or tryptophan is not found at the CDR3 terminus, so this likely reflects a read error. This rearrangement joins TRBV12-3 or TRBV12-4 to TRBJ2-3; D is ambiguous. This CDR3 has 11 residues. With 6 bases removed from V and 10 bases from J, the gap between germline ends came to 11 bases. This CDR3 reads CASSPAAAQYI. Here the CDR3 DNA reads TGTGCCAGCAGCCCCGCCGCGGCGCAGTATATT.

This rearrangement joins TRBV7-8 to TRBJ1-2; 9 bases agree with TRBD1. CDR3 length: 12 residues. V was pared by 4 bases and J by 14 bases, with 8 bases of the junction left unmatched. Germline-derived CDR1 and CDR2 are SGHVS and FQNEAQ. The CDR3 DNA reads as TGTGCCAGCAGCTCTCCACAGGGGGCTCAGACCTTC. It yields the protein CASSSPQGAQTF. The full variable domain, in which reference TRBV7-8 and TRBJ1-2 provide the parts outside the CDR3, is GAGVSQSPRYKVAKRGQDVALRCDPISGHVSLFWYQQALGQGPEFLTYFQNEAQLDKSGLPSDRFFAERPEGSVSTLKIQRTQQEDSAVYLCASSSPQGAQTFGSGTRLTVV.

This clonotype was observed at least ten times. The V gene is TRBV4-1, the J gene TRBJ1-1; 7 bases agree with TRBD1. Germline loops: CDR1 MGHRA, CDR2 YSYEKL. The CDR3 sequence is 16 residues long. V trimming: 4 bases; J trimming: 0 bases; junction bases outside the gene matches: 8. CDR3 in DNA: TGCGCCAGCAGCCCGGGGGGGCAGGGGGTGAACACTGAAGCTTTCTTT. Translated: CASSPGGQGVNTEAFF.

This clonotype turned up a few times. The chain uses TRBV5-4 and TRBJ1-1, with D maybe TRBD1 (5 bases). V was cut by 3 bases and J by 3 bases, with 12 bases left in between. The CDR3 has 14 residues. CDR1 is SGHNT and CDR2 is YYREEE in the germline V gene (reference sequence). CDR3 nucleotides: TGTGCCAGCAGCTGGGACCGAGGATACACTGAAGCTTTCTTT. Translation gives CASSWDRGYTEAFF. The whole variable domain, filled in from reference TRBV5-4 and TRBJ1-1, reads ETGVTQSPTHLIKTRGQQVTLRCSSQSGHNTVSWYQQALGQGPQFIFQYYREEENGRGNFPPRFSGLQFPNYSSELNVNALELDDSALYLCASSWDRGYTEAFFGQGTRLTVV.

This clonotype was detected only a few times. V and J are TRBV7-2 and TRBJ1-1; 12 nucleotides line up with TRBD1. In germline, CDR1 is SGHTA, CDR2 FQGNSA. Germline trimming cut 4 bases from V and 4 bases from J; bases unmatched to any gene: 7. The CDR3 extends over 16 amino acids. CDR3 nucleotides: TGTGCCAGCAGCTCATCCGGGACAGGGGGCTTCACTGAAGCTTTCTTT. Protein: CASSSSGTGGFTEAFF.

This clonotype appeared a few times. The chain employs TRBV7-9 and TRBJ1-6; TRBD1 matches at 8 bases. This CDR3 comprises 14 residues. Per germline, CDR1 SEHNR and CDR2 FQNEAQ (reference sequence). J gave up 10 bases and V 1 base, and 3 bases lay outside the gene matches. The CDR3 nucleotides are TGTGCCAGCAGCTTAGGACAGGGGCAGTCACCCCTCCACTTT. This encodes CASSLGQGQSPLHF.

The chain carries TRBV28 and TRBJ2-7; no clear D. The CDR3 consists of 13 residues. V lost 6 bases to trimming and J lost 0 bases, with 9 bases between them. Germline V gene data show CDR1 as MDHEN and CDR2 as SYDVKM. The CDR3 spells CASRGSHSYEQYV. The CDR3 region has the DNA TGTGCCAGCAGGGGTAGCCACTCCTACGAGCAGTACGTC.

This clonotype has a count of ten or more. J is TRBJ1-4 and V is TRBV28, with 12 positions matching TRBD1. Germline V gene data show CDR1 as MDHEN and CDR2 as SYDVKM. The CDR3 has 15 residues. The junction had 2 bases not matched to a gene; V was cut back by 7 bases and J by 2 bases. This CDR3 is CASKGTGGTNEKLFF. CDR3 coding DNA: TGTGCCAGCAAAGGGACAGGGGGCACTAATGAAAAACTGTTTTTT.

A few counts support this clonotype. This chain's CDR3 is CSATGTAGDTEAFF. Here the CDR3 DNA reads TGCAGTGCTACCGGGACCGCGGGGGACACTGAAGCTTTCTTT. The chain joins TRBV20-1 to TRBJ1-1; tentatively, D is TRBD1 (5 bases). Germline values: CDR1 DFQATT, CDR2 SNEGSKA (reference sequence). The CDR3 extends over 14 amino acids. V was shortened by 4 bases and J by 3 bases, with 15 bases between the two germline ends.

This clonotype was counted a few times. This chain links TRBV2 with TRBJ1-6; tentative D call: TRBD1 (6 bases). CDR3 length equals 14 residues. The ends were cut back, 4 bases at V and 7 bases at J, with 11 bases in the middle. Germline V CDR1 and CDR2: SNHLY, FYNNEI. For the CDR3, the DNA is TGTGCCAGCAGTGCTCAGGGGCGGAATTCACCCCTCCACTTT. It is translated as CASSAQGRNSPLHF.

This clonotype was recorded many times. V is TRBV7-9 and J is TRBJ1-1; D not certain. Trimming pared 10 bases from V and 0 bases from J, leaving 15 bases between. CDR3 length: 14 residues. Germline CDR1 SEHNR, CDR2 FQNEAQ (reference sequence). As DNA, the CDR3 is TGTGCCACAATTAAAACAGCTATGAACACTGAAGCTTTCTTT. It translates to CATIKTAMNTEAFF.

This clonotype was seen many times. J is TRBJ2-7 and V is TRBV7-2; 12 bases are shared with TRBD2. The J segment lost 0 bases and the V segment lost 0 bases, leaving 9 bases of the junction unmatched. The CDR3 is made up of 19 amino acids. Germline lookup yields CDR1 SGHTA and CDR2 FQGNSA. CDR3 loop: CASSLATSGGPPSSYEQYF. CDR3 DNA sequence: TGTGCCAGCAGCTTAGCCACTAGCGGGGGGCCCCCCTCCTCCTACGAGCAGTACTTC.

This clonotype was detected many times. The V gene is TRBV5-1, the J gene TRBJ2-6; D gene unclear. Germline-derived CDR1 and CDR2 are SGHRS and YFSETQ. CDR3 size: 15 residues. The V gene lost 2 bases and the J gene lost 3 bases, with 9 bases spanning the gap. The CDR3 DNA reads as TGCGCCAGCAGCTTCGACGGCGGTGGGGCCAACGTCCTGACTTTC. Protein: CASSFDGGGANVLTF.

The chain has TRBV20-1 and TRBJ1-4; D might be TRBD1 (6 bases). V lost 3 bases to trimming and J lost 0 bases, with 11 bases between them. Germline V lookup: CDR1 DFQATT, CDR2 SNEGSKA (reference sequence). The CDR3 extends over 15 amino acids. DNA of the CDR3: TGCAGTGCTAGTAGGGGGAGCGCAACTAATGAAAAACTGTTTTTT. This encodes CSASRGSATNEKLFF.

This clonotype appeared a few times. This chain uses TRBV6-5 with TRBJ1-1; weak D call: TRBD1 (5 bases). From germline, CDR1 is MNHEY and CDR2 SVGAGI. Deletions cut 7 bases from V and 6 bases from J, with 15 bases between. CDR3 size: 13 residues. The CDR3 region is CASTAGRWAEAFF. For the CDR3, the DNA is TGTGCCAGCACCGCAGGGAGGTGGGCTGAAGCTTTCTTT.

J is TRBJ1-5 and V is TRBV20-1; D is undetermined. The length of the CDR3 is 13 residues. Germline V lookup: CDR1 DFQATT, CDR2 SNEGSKA (reference sequence). Trimming shortened V by 7 bases and J by 3 bases, and 13 bases separated the two germline ends. CDR3 sequence reads: CSVLDGPNQPQHF. In DNA, the CDR3 is TGCAGTGTCCTAGACGGACCCAATCAGCCCCAGCATTTT.

The chain uses TRBV12-3 or TRBV12-4 and TRBJ2-5, with a tentative D call TRBD1 (6 bases). The CDR3 covers 13 residues. Trimming pared 6 bases from V and 3 bases from J, leaving 11 bases between. CDR3 sequence: CASRGHPEETQYF. In DNA, the CDR3 is TGTGCCAGCAGGGGACATCCAGAAGAGACCCAGTACTTC.

The table lists this clonotype with a few counts. The V call is TRBV28, the J call TRBJ1-6; no reliable D call. The V end lost 5 bases, the J end lost 7 bases, and 6 bases lay between the germline ends. Germline V gives CDR1 MDHEN, CDR2 SYDVKM. This CDR3 contains 12 residues. CDR3 nucleotides: TGTGCCAGCAGTGCCTCGAATTCACCCCTCCACTTT. Its protein is CASSASNSPLHF.

The rearrangement uses TRBV21-1 and TRBJ2-7. TRBV21-1 is annotated as a pseudogene. The CDR3 has 14 residues. CDR3 in amino acids: CASSKEAANYEQYF. DNA for the CDR3: TGTGCCAGCAGCAAAGAGGCGGCCAACTACGAGCAGTACTTC.

A few counts support this clonotype. The rearrangement uses TRBV5-4 and TRBJ1-6; D might be TRBD1 (5 bases). Trimming pared 1 base from V and 5 bases from J, leaving 19 bases between. CDR1 is SGHNT and CDR2 is YYREEE in the germline V gene (reference sequence). The CDR3 is 18 amino acids. CDR3 loop: CASSLYVTALSNNSPLHF. The CDR3 coding sequence is TGTGCCAGCAGCTTGTATGTGACAGCTCTCTCTAATAATTCACCCCTCCACTTT.

The genes are TRBV7-2 and TRBJ2-2, with TRBD1 as a possible D gene (6 bases). CDR3 length equals 12 residues. The germline V and J ends were trimmed by 5 bases and 8 bases, with 9 bases remaining between them. Germline CDR1 is SGHTA and CDR2 is FQGNSA. The CDR3 sequence: CASSTRGGELFF. As DNA, the CDR3 is TGTGCCAGCAGCACCAGGGGTGGGGAGCTGTTTTTT.

This clonotype was detected many times. V usage is TRBV7-2 and J usage is TRBJ1-6; 7 bases map to TRBD1. Germline loops: CDR1 SGHTA, CDR2 FQGNSA. This CDR3 is 13 amino acids long. With V trimmed by 4 bases and J by 9 bases, 3 bases remained unmatched. Written as DNA, the CDR3 is TGTGCCAGCAGCTCCAGGGGGGGTTCACCCCTCCACTTT. This translates into CASSSRGGSPLHF.